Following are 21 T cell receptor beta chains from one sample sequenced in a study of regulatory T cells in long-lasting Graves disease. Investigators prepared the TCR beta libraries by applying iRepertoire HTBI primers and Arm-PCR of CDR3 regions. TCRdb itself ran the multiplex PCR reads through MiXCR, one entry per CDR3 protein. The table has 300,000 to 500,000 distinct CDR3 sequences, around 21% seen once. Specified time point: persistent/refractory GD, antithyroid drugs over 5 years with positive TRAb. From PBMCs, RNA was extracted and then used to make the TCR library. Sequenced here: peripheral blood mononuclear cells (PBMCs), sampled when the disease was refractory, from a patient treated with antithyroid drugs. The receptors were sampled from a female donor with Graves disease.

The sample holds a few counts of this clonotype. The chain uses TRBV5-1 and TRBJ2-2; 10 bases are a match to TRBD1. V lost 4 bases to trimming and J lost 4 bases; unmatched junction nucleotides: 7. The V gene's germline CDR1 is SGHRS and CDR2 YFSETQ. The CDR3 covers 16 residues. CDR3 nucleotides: TGCGCCAGCAGCCCGTCAGGACAGGGGGGCACCGGGGAGCTGTTTTTT. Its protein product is CASSPSGQGGTGELFF.

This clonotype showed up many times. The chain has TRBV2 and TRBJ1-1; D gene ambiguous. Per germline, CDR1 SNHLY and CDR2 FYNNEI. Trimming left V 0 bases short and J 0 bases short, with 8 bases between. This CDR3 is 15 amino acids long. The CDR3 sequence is CASSEAVTVNTEAFF. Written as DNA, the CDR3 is TGTGCCAGCAGTGAAGCAGTAACCGTGAACACTGAAGCTTTCTTT.

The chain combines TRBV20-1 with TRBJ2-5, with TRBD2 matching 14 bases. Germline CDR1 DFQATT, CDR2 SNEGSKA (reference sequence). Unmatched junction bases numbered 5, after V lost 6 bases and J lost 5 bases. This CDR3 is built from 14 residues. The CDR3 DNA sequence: TGCAGTGCAGGGGGACTAGCGGGAGCTGAGACCCAGTACTTC. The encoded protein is CSAGGLAGAETQYF.

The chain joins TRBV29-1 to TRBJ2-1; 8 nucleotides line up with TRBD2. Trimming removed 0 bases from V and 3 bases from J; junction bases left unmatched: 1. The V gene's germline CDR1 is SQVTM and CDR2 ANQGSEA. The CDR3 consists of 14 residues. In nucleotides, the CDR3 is TGCAGCGTTGAAGAGGCGGGAGGCTACAATGAGCAGTTCTTC. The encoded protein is CSVEEAGGYNEQFF.

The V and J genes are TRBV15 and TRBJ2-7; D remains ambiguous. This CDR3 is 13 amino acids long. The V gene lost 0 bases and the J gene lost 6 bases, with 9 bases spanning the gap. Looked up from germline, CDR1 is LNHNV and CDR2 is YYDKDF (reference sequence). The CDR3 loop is CATSRDLVSEQYF. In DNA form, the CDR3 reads TGTGCCACCAGCAGAGATCTTGTCAGCGAGCAGTACTTC.

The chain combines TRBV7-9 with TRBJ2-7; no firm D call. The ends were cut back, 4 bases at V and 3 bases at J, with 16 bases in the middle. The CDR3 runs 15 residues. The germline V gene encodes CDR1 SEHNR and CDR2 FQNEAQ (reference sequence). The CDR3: CASSSTEFSYYEQYF. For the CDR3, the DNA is TGTGCCAGCAGCTCCACAGAATTTTCATACTACGAGCAGTACTTC.

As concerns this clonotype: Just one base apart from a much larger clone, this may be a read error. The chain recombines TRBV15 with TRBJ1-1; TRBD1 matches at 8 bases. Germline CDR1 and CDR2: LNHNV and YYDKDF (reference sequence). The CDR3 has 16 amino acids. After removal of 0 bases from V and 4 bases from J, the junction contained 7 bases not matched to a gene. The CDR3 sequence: CATSRDPGQGGTEAFF. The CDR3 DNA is TGTGCCACCAGCAGAGATCCTGGACAGGGAGGCACTGAAGCTTTCTTT.

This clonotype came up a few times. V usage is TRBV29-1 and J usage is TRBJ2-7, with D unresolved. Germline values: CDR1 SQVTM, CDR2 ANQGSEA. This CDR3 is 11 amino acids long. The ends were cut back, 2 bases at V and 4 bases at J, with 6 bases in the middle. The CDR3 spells CSVESAYEQYF. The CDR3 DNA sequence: TGCAGCGTTGAATCGGCTTACGAGCAGTACTTC.

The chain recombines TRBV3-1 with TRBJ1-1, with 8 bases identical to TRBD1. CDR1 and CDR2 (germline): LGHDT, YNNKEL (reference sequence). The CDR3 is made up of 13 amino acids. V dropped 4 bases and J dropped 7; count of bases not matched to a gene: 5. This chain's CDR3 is CASSLMTGDEAFF. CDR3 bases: TGTGCCAGCAGCCTAATGACAGGGGATGAAGCTTTCTTT.

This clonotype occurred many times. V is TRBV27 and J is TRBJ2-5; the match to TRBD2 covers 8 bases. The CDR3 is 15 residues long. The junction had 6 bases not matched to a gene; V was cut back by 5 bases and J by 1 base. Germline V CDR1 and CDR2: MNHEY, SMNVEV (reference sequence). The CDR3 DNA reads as TGTGCCAGCAGTCAGACACTAGCGGTCCAAGAGACCCAGTACTTC. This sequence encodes CASSQTLAVQETQYF.

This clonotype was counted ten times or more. CDR3 nucleotide sequence: TGTGCCAGCAGTTTATTCGGACAGGTCGGGGAGACCCAGTACTTC. The encoded protein is CASSLFGQVGETQYF. The V call is TRBV27, the J call TRBJ2-5; the match to TRBD1 covers 7 bases. This CDR3 is built from 15 residues. J lost 5 bases, V lost 1 base, and 7 bases had no gene match. Germline CDR1 MNHEY, CDR2 SMNVEV (reference sequence).

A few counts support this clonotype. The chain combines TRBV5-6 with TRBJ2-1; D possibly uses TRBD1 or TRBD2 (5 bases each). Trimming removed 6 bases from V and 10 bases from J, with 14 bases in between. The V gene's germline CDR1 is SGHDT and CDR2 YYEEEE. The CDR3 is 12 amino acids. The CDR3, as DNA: TGTGCCAGCACCGCTCTGGGGGTCGAGCAGTTCTTC. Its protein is CASTALGVEQFF.

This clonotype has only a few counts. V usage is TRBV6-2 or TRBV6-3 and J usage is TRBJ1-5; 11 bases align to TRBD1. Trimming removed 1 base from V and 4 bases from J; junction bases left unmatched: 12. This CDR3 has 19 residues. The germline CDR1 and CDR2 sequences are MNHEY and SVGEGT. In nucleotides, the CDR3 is TGTGCCAGCAGTTACTTTAGGACAGGGGGCAAAAAGGGAAATCAGCCCCAGCATTTT. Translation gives CASSYFRTGGKKGNQPQHF.

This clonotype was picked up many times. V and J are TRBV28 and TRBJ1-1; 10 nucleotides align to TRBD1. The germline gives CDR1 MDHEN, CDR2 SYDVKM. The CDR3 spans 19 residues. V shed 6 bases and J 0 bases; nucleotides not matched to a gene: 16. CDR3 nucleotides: TGTGCCAGCAGAACCTCCCCTGTGGGGACAGGGGTTATGAACACTGAAGCTTTCTTT. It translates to CASRTSPVGTGVMNTEAFF. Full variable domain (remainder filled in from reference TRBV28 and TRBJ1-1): DVKVTQSSRYLVKRTGEKVFLECVQDMDHENMFWYRQDPGLGLRLIYFSYDVKMKEKGDIPEGYSVSREKKERFSLILESASTNQTSMYLCASRTSPVGTGVMNTEAFFGQGTRLTVV.

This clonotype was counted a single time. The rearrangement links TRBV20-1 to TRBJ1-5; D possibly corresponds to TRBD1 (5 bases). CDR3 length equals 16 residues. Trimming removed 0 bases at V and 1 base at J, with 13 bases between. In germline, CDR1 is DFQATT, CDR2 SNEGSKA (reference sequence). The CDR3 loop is CSARDRWEGSNQPQHF. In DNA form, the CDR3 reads TGCAGTGCTAGAGATCGATGGGAGGGGAGCAATCAGCCCCAGCATTTT.

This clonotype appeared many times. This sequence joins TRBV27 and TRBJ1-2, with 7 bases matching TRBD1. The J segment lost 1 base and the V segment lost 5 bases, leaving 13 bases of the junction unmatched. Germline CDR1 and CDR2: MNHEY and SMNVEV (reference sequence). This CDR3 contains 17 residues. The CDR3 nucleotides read TGTGCCAGCAGTCCCGCCCCAGGGGGATACGGTAACTATGGCTACACCTTC. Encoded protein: CASSPAPGGYGNYGYTF.

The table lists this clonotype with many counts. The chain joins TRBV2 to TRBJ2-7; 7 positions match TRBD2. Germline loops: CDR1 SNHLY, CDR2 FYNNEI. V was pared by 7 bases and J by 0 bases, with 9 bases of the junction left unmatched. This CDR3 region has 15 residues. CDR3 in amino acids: CASTKGGTTSYEQYF. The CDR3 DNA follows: TGTGCCAGCACGAAGGGTGGGACTACCTCCTACGAGCAGTACTTC.

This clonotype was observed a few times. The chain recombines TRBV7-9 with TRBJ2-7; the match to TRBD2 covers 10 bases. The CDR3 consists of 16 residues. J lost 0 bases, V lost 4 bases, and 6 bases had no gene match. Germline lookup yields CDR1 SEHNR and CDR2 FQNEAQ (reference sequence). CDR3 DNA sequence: TGTGCCAGCAGCTCCCCCCGGACTAGCGGCTCCTACGAGCAGTACTTC. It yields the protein CASSSPRTSGSYEQYF.

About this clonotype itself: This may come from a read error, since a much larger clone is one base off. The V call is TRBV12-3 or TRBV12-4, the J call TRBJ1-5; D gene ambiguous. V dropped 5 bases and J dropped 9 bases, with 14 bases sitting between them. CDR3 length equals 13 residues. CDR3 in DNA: TGTGCCAGCAGTCCGAGGACCGTCTGGCCCCAGCATTTT. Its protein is CASSPRTVWPQHF.

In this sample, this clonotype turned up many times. As DNA, the CDR3 is TGCGCCAGCAGCTTGCAAGGGGCCACGAACACTGAAGCTTTCTTT. Protein: CASSLQGATNTEAFF. J is TRBJ1-1 and V is TRBV5-1, with a tentative D call TRBD1 (5 bases). The CDR3 consists of 15 residues. Between the trimmed V and J ends, which lost 1 base and 1 base, there was a span of 11 bases. The germline CDR1 and CDR2 sequences are SGHRS and YFSETQ.

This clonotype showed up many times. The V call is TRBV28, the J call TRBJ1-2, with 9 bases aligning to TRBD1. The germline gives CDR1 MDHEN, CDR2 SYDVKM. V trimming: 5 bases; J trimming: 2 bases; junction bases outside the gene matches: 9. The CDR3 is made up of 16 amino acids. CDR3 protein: CASSRPAQGANYGYTF. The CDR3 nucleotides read TGTGCCAGCAGTCGACCCGCACAGGGGGCAAACTATGGCTACACCTTC.